This is a list of T cell receptor beta chains from one sample in a study of identical twins. TCRdb passed the 5' RACE reads through MiXCR, listing each CDR3 protein once. This table has 1.5 million to 2 million distinct CDR3 sequences, around 33% appearing once. Sequenced sample: cord blood. The receptor set was obtained from a newborn girl in good health. CDR3s include the opening cysteine and the closing phenylalanine or tryptophan. The D gene is left open where the match is weak. Clone size, where shown, is once, few, many, or a class for clones that have expanded.

clone_size	v_call	j_call	cdr3_length	d_call	cdr3_aa	cdr3_nt
few	TRBV20-1	TRBJ2-7	14	TRBD2	CSGEASGHFYEQYF	TGCAGTGGAGAGGCTAGCGGGCATTTCTACGAGCAGTACTTC
-	TRBV20-1	TRBJ1-2	14	-	CSAPTGFWNYGYTF	TGCAGTGCACCCACAGGCTTCTGGAACTATGGCTACACCTTC
few	TRBV19	TRBJ1-3	14	TRBD1	CASTNRGSGNTIYF	TGTGCCAGTACCAACAGGGGATCTGGAAACACCATATATTTT
-	TRBV12-5	TRBJ2-4	14	TRBD1	CASGPGGPKNIQYF	TGTGCTAGTGGCCCAGGGGGCCCCAAAAACATTCAGTACTTC
many	TRBV5-1	TRBJ1-2	14	TRBD1	CASSLQQGAYGYTF	TGCGCCAGCAGCTTGCAACAGGGGGCCTATGGCTACACCTTC
-	TRBV4-1	TRBJ1-1	17	-	CASSPLPGLRGDTEAFF	TGCGCCAGCAGCCCACTTCCGGGACTGAGGGGGGACACTGAAGCTTTCTTT
-	TRBV7-2	TRBJ2-1	17	TRBD2	CASSLQRTSGIYNEQFF	TGTGCCAGCAGCCTACAGAGGACTAGCGGGATTTACAATGAGCAGTTCTTC
few	TRBV29-1	TRBJ2-7	15	TRBD2	CSPGGSGRPFYEQYF	TGCAGCCCTGGGGGTAGCGGGAGGCCCTTCTACGAGCAGTACTTC
many	TRBV3-1	TRBJ2-4	18	TRBD2	CASSQDIGLAAAKNIQYF	TGTGCCAGCAGCCAAGACATCGGTCTAGCGGCAGCCAAAAACATTCAGTACTTC
few	TRBV21-1	TRBJ2-1	16	-	CASSVSEGGFMNEQFF	TGTGCCAGCAGCGTATCAGAAGGGGGCTTTATGAATGAGCAGTTCTTC
many	TRBV6-1	TRBJ2-3	13	-	CASSEYNTDTQYF	TGTGCCAGCAGCGAATATAACACAGATACGCAGTATTTT
few	TRBV11-2	TRBJ2-1	12	-	CASRETNNEQFF	TGTGCCAGCCGCGAGACCAACAATGAGCAGTTCTTC
-	TRBV29-1	TRBJ2-2	14	-	CSVRSITYTGELFF	TGCAGCGTCCGAAGCATAACCTACACCGGGGAGCTGTTTTTT
-	TRBV20-1	TRBJ2-1	18	TRBD2	CSAALTTQLAGVYNEQFF	TGCAGTGCTGCATTAACCACCCAACTAGCGGGAGTCTACAATGAGCAGTTCTTC
once	TRBV6-2/TRBV6-3	TRBJ2-3	15	TRBD2	CAGSTSGGSTDTQYF	TGTGCCGGCAGCACTAGCGGGGGGTCCACAGATACGCAGTATTTT
-	TRBV20-1	TRBJ2-4	13	-	CSARVGTAGGQYF	TGCAGTGCTAGAGTCGGGACGGCTGGGGGGCAGTACTTC
many	TRBV7-2	TRBJ1-4	13	-	CASSPGPNEKLFF	TGTGCCAGCAGCCCCGGGCCTAATGAAAAACTGTTTTTT
few	TRBV21-1	TRBJ2-1	15	-	CASSNSQIRDNEQFF	TGTGCCAGCAGCAACAGCCAGATACGGGACAATGAGCAGTTCTTC
-	TRBV20-1	TRBJ2-2	15	TRBD2	CSVQRGTSDTGELFF	TGCAGTGTCCAACGGGGCACTAGCGACACCGGGGAGCTGTTTTTT
few	TRBV14	TRBJ2-1	13	-	CASSRLASLEQFF	TGTGCCAGCAGCCGGCTAGCGTCATTGGAGCAGTTCTTC
once	TRBV20-1	TRBJ2-7	15	-	CSAGETGYSYNEQYF	TGCAGTGCTGGTGAGACGGGGTACTCCTACAATGAGCAGTACTTC
many	TRBV6-6	TRBJ1-5	15	TRBD1	CASSYGQGSNQPQHF	TGTGCCAGCAGTTACGGACAGGGGAGCAATCAGCCCCAGCATTTT
many	TRBV4-2	TRBJ2-7	17	-	CASSQDRAKVSSYEQYF	TGTGCCAGCAGCCAAGATCGGGCAAAGGTCAGCTCCTACGAGCAGTACTTC
few	TRBV9	TRBJ1-1	13	-	CASSVGQATEAFF	TGTGCCAGCAGCGTAGGCCAGGCCACTGAAGCTTTCTTT
-	TRBV2	TRBJ2-3	14	-	CASSGQGHTDTQYF	TGTGCCAGCAGTGGGCAGGGCCACACAGATACGCAGTATTTT
-	TRBV27	TRBJ2-7	11	-	CASSGEQGQYF	TGTGCCAGCAGCGGAGAGCAAGGGCAGTACTTC
few	TRBV20-1	TRBJ2-7	15	-	CSARDWTPQGYEQYF	TGCAGTGCTAGAGACTGGACCCCTCAGGGCTACGAGCAGTACTTC
-	TRBV20-1	TRBJ2-5	18	TRBD2	CSARDQKAGEPFQETQYF	TGCAGTGCTAGAGATCAAAAGGCGGGAGAGCCATTCCAAGAGACCCAGTACTTC
-	TRBV5-1	TRBJ2-1	16	TRBD2	CASQKRGDLSYNEQFF	TGCGCCAGCCAGAAGCGGGGGGATTTATCCTACAATGAGCAGTTCTTC
-	TRBV3-1	TRBJ2-1	16	TRBD2	CACSQDPAGGLDEQFF	TGTGCCTGCAGCCAAGATCCCGCGGGGGGGCTCGATGAGCAGTTCTTC
few	TRBV7-8	TRBJ2-3	16	-	CASSLVPHLNTDTQYF	TGTGCCAGCAGCTTAGTGCCACACCTTAACACAGATACGCAGTATTTT
-	TRBV27	TRBJ2-7	15	TRBD2	CASSPRLATYNEQYF	TGTGCCAGCAGTCCAAGACTAGCGACCTACAATGAGCAGTACTTC
-	TRBV28	TRBJ2-1	15	-	CASTMIGTSYNEQFF	TGTGCCAGCACAATGATCGGGACGTCCTACAATGAGCAGTTCTTC
-	TRBV29-1	TRBJ1-6	12	-	CSGGLSNSPLHF	TGCAGTGGCGGCCTGTCTAATTCACCCCTCCACTTT
-	TRBV12-3/TRBV12-4	TRBJ2-1	13	-	CASILGAYNEQFF	TGTGCCAGCATTTTAGGAGCCTACAATGAGCAGTTCTTC
many	TRBV6-5	TRBJ2-4	14	TRBD1	CASSDRDGKNIQYF	TGTGCCAGCAGTGACAGGGATGGCAAAAACATTCAGTACTTC
-	TRBV25-1	TRBJ2-1	16	TRBD2	CASSAWTSGIKDEQFF	TGTGCCAGCAGTGCCTGGACTAGCGGGATAAAGGATGAGCAGTTCTTC
-	TRBV20-1	TRBJ2-3	14	TRBD2	CSAPKSGVTDTQYF	TGCAGTGCCCCCAAAAGCGGGGTCACAGATACGCAGTATTTT
-	TRBV20-1	TRBJ2-7	15	-	CSALALPYQYNEQYF	TGCAGTGCCCTCGCGCTGCCGTATCAATACAATGAGCAGTACTTC